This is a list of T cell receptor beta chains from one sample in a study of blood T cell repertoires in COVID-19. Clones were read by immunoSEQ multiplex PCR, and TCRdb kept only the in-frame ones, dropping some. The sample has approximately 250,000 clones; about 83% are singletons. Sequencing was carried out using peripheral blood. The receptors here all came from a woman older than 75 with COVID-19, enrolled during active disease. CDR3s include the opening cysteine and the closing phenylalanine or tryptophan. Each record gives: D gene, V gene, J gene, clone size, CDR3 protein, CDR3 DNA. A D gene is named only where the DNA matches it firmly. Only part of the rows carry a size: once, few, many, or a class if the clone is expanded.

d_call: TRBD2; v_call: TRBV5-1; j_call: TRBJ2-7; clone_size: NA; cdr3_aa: CASSLGTSGGAYEQYF; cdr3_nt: TGCGCCAGCAGCTTGGGGACTAGCGGGGGGGCATACGAGCAGTACTTC
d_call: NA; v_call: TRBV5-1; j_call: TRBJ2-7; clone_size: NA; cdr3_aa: CASSLAGTYYEQYF; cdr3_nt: TGCGCCAGCAGCTTGGCCGGGACTTACTACGAGCAGTACTTC
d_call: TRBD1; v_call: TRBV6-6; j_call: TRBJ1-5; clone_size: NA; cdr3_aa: CASSFLGQGNQPQHF; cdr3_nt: TGTGCCAGCAGTTTCCTCGGACAGGGGAATCAGCCCCAGCATTTT
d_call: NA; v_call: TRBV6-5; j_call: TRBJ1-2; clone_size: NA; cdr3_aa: CASSNGGAPNYGYTF; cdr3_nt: TGTGCCAGCAGTAACGGGGGGGCCCCTAACTATGGCTACACCTTC
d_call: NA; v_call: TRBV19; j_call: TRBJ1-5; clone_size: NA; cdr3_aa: CASSGRDNQPQHF; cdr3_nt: TGTGCCAGTAGCGGACGGGACAATCAGCCCCAGCATTTT
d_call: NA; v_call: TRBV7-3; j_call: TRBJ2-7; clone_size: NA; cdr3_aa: CASSPRPSANYEQYF; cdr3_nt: TGTGCCAGCAGCCCCCGACCCAGCGCGAACTACGAGCAGTACTTC
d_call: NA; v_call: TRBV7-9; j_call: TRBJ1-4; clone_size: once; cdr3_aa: CASSSDAGGYEKLFF; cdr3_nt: TGTGCCAGCAGCTCCGATGCCGGGGGGTATGAAAAACTGTTTTTT
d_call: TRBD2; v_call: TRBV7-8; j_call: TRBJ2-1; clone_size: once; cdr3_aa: CASSGTGTSLYNWQFF; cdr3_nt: TGTGCCAGCAGCGGGACGGGGACTAGCCTCTACAATTGGCAGTTCTTC
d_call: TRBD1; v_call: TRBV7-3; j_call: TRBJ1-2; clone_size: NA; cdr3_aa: CASSERQGGFAGYTF; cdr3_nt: TGTGCCAGCAGCGAGAGACAGGGAGGATTCGCTGGCTACACCTTC
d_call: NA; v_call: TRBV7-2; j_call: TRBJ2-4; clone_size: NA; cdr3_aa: CASSLEFLSSDLAKNIQYF; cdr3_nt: TGTGCCAGCAGCTTAGAGTTTTTGAGTAGCGACCTAGCCAAAAACATTCAGTACTTC
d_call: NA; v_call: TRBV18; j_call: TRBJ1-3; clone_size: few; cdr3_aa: CASSEGSGNTIYF; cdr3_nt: TGTGCCAGCTCGGAGGGGTCTGGAAACACCATATATTTT
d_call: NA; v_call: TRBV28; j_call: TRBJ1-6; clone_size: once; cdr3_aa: CASSLQGSHNSPLHF; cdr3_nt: TGTGCCAGCAGCCTCCAGGGTTCCCATAATTCACCCCTCCACTTT
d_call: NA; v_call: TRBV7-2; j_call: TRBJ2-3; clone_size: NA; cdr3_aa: CASSLVGATDSTDTQYF; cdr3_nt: TGTGCCAGCAGCTTAGTTGGCGCGACAGATAGCACAGATACGCAGTATTTT
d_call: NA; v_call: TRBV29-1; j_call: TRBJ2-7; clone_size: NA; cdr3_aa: CSVANSPYEQYF; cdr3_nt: TGCAGCGTTGCGAACAGTCCCTACGAGCAGTACTTC
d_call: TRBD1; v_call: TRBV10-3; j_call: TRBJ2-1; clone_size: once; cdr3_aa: CAISPSVSGTGDNEQFF; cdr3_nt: TGTGCCATCAGCCCCTCCGTAAGCGGGACAGGGGACAATGAGCAGTTCTTC
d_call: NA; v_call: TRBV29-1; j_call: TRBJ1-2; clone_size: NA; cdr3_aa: CSVSALWAGYTF; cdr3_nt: TGCAGCGTAAGTGCCCTCTGGGCGGGCTACACCTTC
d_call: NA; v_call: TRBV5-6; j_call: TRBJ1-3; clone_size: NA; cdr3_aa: CASSQSPQGRNTIYF; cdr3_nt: TGTGCCAGCAGCCAATCCCCTCAGGGAAGAAACACCATATATTTT
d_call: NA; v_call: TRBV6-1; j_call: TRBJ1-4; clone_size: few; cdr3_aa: CASSDSGSSTNEKLFF; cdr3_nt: TGTGCCAGCAGTGATTCCGGGAGTTCAACTAATGAAAAACTGTTTTTT
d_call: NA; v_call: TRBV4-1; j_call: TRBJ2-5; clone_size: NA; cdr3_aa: CASSQGSRFQETQYF; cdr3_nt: TGCGCCAGCAGCCAAGGGTCCAGATTCCAAGAGACCCAGTACTTC
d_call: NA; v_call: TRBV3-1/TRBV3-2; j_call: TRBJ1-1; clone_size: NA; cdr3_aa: CASSPLGGRGTEAFF; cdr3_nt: TGTGCCAGCAGCCCTTTGGGCGGCCGGGGCACTGAAGCTTTCTTT
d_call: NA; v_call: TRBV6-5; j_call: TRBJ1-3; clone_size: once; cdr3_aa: CASRTGLYSGNTIYF; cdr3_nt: TGTGCCAGCAGGACCGGGTTGTACTCTGGAAACACCATATATTTT
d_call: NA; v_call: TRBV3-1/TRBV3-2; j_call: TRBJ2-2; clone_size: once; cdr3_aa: CASSRQGANTGELFF; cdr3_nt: TGTGCCAGCAGCCGCCAGGGCGCGAACACCGGGGAGCTGTTTTTT
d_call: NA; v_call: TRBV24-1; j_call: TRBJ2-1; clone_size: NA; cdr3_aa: CATSDTGDWNEQFF; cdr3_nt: TGTGCCACCAGTGATACCGGGGACTGGAATGAGCAGTTCTTC
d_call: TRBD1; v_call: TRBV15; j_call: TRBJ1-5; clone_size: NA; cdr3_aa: CATSVKRSPGGLSQPQHF; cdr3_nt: TGTGCCACCAGCGTAAAAAGGTCGCCAGGGGGCTTAAGTCAGCCCCAGCATTTT
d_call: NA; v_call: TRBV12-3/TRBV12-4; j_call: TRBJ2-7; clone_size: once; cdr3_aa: CASSLRGSYEQYF; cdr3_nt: TGTGCCAGCAGTTTAAGGGGCTCCTACGAGCAGTACTTC
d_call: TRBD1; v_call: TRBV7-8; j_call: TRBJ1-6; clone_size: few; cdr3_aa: CASSEDRTWASPLHF; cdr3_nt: TGTGCCAGCAGCGAGGACAGGACATGGGCTTCACCCCTCCACTTT
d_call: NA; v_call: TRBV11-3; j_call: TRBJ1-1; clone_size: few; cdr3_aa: CASSLRQNTEAFF; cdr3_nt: TGTGCCAGCAGCTTAAGACAGAACACTGAAGCTTTCTTT
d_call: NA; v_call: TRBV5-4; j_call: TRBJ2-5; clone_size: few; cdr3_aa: CASSLGEPGRGETQYF; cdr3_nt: TGTGCCAGCAGCTTGGGGGAACCCGGCCGCGGGGAGACCCAGTACTTC
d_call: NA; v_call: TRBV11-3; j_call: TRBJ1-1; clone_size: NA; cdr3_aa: CASSFGNTEAFF; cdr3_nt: TGTGCCAGCAGCTTTGGCAACACTGAAGCTTTCTTT
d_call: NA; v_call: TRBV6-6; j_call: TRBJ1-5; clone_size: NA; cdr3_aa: CASSYSSATRPQHF; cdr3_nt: TGTGCCAGCAGTTACTCGAGCGCGACGAGGCCCCAGCATTTT
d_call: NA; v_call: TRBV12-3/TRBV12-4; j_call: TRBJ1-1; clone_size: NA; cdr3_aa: CASRFPGGTEAFF; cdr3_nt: TGTGCCAGCAGGTTCCCCGGGGGCACTGAAGCTTTCTTT
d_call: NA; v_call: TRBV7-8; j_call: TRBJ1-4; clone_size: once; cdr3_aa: CASSLLGLSGEKLFF; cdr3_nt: TGTGCCAGCAGCCTGCTCGGACTGAGCGGAGAAAAACTGTTTTTT
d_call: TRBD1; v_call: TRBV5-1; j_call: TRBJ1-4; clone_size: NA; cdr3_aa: CASSRTGTNEKLFF; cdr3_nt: TGCGCCAGCAGCCGGACAGGGACTAATGAAAAACTGTTTTTT
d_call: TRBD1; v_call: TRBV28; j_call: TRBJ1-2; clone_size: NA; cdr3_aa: CASSRQGSKSRGYTF; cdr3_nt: TGTGCCAGCAGTCGACAGGGTTCTAAGAGCAGGGGCTACACCTTC
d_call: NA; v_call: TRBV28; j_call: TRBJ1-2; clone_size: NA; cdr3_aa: CASSLSAAAGYGYTF; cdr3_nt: TGTGCCAGCAGTTTATCGGCCGCGGCGGGTTATGGCTACACCTTC
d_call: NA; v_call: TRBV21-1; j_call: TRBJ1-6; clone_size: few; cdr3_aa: CASSKFSEPRRDRDNSPLHF; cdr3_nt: TGTGCCAGCAGCAAATTTAGTGAACCCCGGCGGGACAGAGATAATTCACCCCTCCACTTT
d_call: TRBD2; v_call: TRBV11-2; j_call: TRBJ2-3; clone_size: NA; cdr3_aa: CASSLGGGGDTQYF; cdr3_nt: TGTGCCAGCAGCTTGGGGGGGGGAGGAGATACGCAGTATTTT